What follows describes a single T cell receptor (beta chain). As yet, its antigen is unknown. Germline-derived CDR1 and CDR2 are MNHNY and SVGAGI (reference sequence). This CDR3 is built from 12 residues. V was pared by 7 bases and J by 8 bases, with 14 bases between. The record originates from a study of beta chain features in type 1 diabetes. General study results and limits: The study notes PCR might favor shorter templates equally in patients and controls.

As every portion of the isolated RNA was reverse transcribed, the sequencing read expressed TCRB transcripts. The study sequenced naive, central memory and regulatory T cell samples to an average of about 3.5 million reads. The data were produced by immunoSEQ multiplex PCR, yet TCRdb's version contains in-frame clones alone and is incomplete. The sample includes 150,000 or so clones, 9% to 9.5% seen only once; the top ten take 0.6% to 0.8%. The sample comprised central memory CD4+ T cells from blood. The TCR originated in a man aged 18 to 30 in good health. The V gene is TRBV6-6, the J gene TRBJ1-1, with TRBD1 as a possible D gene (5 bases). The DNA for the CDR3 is TGTGCCAGCACTCAGGGTACAGGCGAAGCTTTCTTT. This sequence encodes CASTQGTGEAFF.